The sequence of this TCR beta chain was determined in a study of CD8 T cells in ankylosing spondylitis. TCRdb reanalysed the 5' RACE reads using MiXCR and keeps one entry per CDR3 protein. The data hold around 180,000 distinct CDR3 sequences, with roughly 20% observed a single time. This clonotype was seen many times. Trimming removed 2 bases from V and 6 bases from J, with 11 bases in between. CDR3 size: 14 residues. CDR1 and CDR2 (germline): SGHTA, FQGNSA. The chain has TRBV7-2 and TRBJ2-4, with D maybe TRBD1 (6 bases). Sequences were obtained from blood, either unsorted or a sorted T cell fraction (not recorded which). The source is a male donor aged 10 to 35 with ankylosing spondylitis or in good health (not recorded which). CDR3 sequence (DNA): TGTGCCAGCAGCTTAACCCAGGGGAGAAACATTCAGTACTTC. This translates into CASSLTQGRNIQYF.